These T cell receptor beta chains were read from a single sample in a study of blood T cell repertoires in COVID-19. Only in-frame clones appear in the TCRdb table, and some are missing; sequencing was by immunoSEQ multiplex PCR. Among more than 85,000 clones listed, about four fifths were seen once. The material sequenced was peripheral blood. The source is a woman aged 55-69 years with acute or convalescent COVID-19. Both conserved end residues are part of each CDR3. Fields, in order: D gene, V gene, clone size, J gene, CDR3 protein, CDR3 DNA. D genes are given only for firm matches. Not every row has a clone size; where given, it reads once, few, many or a size class.

-	TRBV5-1	few	TRBJ2-1	CASSLASNEQFF	TGCGCCAGCAGCTTAGCCTCCAATGAGCAGTTCTTC
-	TRBV18	-	TRBJ1-1	CASSPTVETEAFF	TGTGCCAGCTCACCTACTGTAGAGACTGAAGCTTTCTTT
TRBD1	TRBV23-1	-	TRBJ1-5	CASSQSAGTGHQPQHF	TGCGCCAGCAGTCAATCGGCCGGGACAGGCCATCAGCCCCAGCATTTT
-	TRBV10-3	-	TRBJ2-6	CAISDQGRSGANVLTF	TGTGCCATCAGTGATCAGGGGCGGTCTGGGGCCAACGTCCTGACTTTC
-	TRBV24-1	-	TRBJ2-3	CATSDPLSVVPYF	TGTGCCACCAGTGACCCGCTTTCGGTCGTCCCGTATTTT
TRBD2	TRBV5-1	-	TRBJ2-5	CASSSGLVETQYF	TGCGCCAGCAGCTCCGGACTAGTGGAGACCCAGTACTTC
TRBD2	TRBV7-2	-	TRBJ2-7	CASRRTSGGSNYEQYF	TGTGCCAGCAGGCGTACTAGCGGGGGATCGAACTACGAGCAGTACTTC
-	TRBV3-1/TRBV3-2	-	TRBJ1-5	CASSQEGATRRVDQPQHF	TGTGCCAGCAGCCAAGAGGGAGCAACCAGGCGGGTTGATCAGCCCCAGCATTTT
-	TRBV28	few	TRBJ1-3	CASSFIAEGRDGNTIYF	TGTGCCAGCAGTTTCATAGCTGAGGGAAGGGATGGAAACACCATATATTTT
TRBD1	TRBV24-1	-	TRBJ2-2	CATSDTTGERSTGELFF	TGTGCCACCAGTGACACGACAGGGGAACGGTCAACCGGGGAGCTGTTTTTT
-	TRBV25-1	-	TRBJ2-5	CASSDWESQGTQYF	TGTGCCAGCAGTGACTGGGAAAGCCAGGGGACCCAGTACTTC
-	TRBV6-6	-	TRBJ1-2	CASSYSKAGEVNGYTF	TGTGCCAGCAGTTACTCGAAGGCCGGGGAGGTAAATGGCTACACCTTC
-	TRBV4-1	-	TRBJ2-7	CASSQDYGASDEQYF	TGCGCCAGCAGCCAAGATTATGGGGCCTCGGACGAGCAGTACTTC
TRBD1	TRBV5-1	-	TRBJ1-1	CASSLRAGGNTEAFF	TGCGCCAGCAGCTTGAGGGCAGGGGGCAACACTGAAGCTTTCTTT
TRBD1	TRBV7-9	-	TRBJ1-1	CASSPPTGMGTEAFF	TGTGCCAGCAGCCCCCCGACAGGGATGGGCACTGAAGCTTTCTTT
TRBD1	TRBV7-8	-	TRBJ1-2	CASSLQQGDYGYTF	TGTGCCAGCAGCTTACAGCAGGGGGACTATGGCTACACCTTC
-	TRBV7-9	-	TRBJ1-1	CASSFGAWGRKNTEAFF	TGTGCCAGCAGCTTTGGTGCATGGGGCAGAAAAAACACTGAAGCTTTCTTT
TRBD2	TRBV3-1/TRBV3-2	-	TRBJ2-7	CASSRLAGAYEQYF	TGTGCCAGCAGCCGACTAGCGGGGGCCTACGAGCAGTACTTC
-	TRBV5-6	-	TRBJ2-2	CASSLAGQGYGTGELFF	TGTGCCAGCAGCTTGGCCGGTCAGGGGTATGGGACCGGGGAGCTGTTTTTT
TRBD1	TRBV9	-	TRBJ1-3	CASSATGGFAGNTIYF	TGTGCCAGCAGCGCCACAGGGGGGTTTGCTGGAAACACCATATATTTT
-	TRBV5-4	-	TRBJ2-5	CASRTKIGETQYF	TGTGCCAGCAGGACTAAAATCGGAGAGACCCAGTACTTC
-	TRBV10-2	-	TRBJ1-6	CASTTAGENSPLHF	TGCGCCAGCACCACGGCAGGGGAAAATTCACCCCTCCACTTT
-	TRBV5-1	once	TRBJ1-3	CASSYGGPFSGNTIYF	TGCGCCAGCAGCTATGGGGGCCCATTCTCTGGAAACACCATATATTTT
-	TRBV30	-	TRBJ1-2	CAWSVNQGLGYIF	TGTGCCTGGAGTGTAAACCAGGGCCTCGGCTACATCTTC
-	TRBV2	-	TRBJ1-5	CASSEDRADLPQHF	TGTGCCAGCAGCGAAGACAGAGCGGATCTTCCCCAGCATTTT
TRBD2	TRBV2	-	TRBJ2-5	CASSESGEGTQYF	TGTGCCAGCAGTGAATCCGGGGAGGGGACCCAGTACTTC
-	TRBV28	-	TRBJ1-6	CASSQGSYNSPLHF	TGTGCCAGCAGCCAGGGATCCTATAATTCACCCCTCCACTTT
TRBD2	TRBV20-1	-	TRBJ2-7	CSASGTGGAYEQYF	TGCAGTGCTAGTGGAACCGGGGGGGCCTACGAGCAGTACTTC
-	TRBV5-4	-	TRBJ1-1	CASSDTMNTEAFF	TGTGCCAGCAGCGACACCATGAACACTGAAGCTTTCTTT
-	TRBV24-1	-	TRBJ2-1	CATSDPHRGGNYEQFF	TGTGCCACCAGTGATCCACACAGGGGCGGGAATTATGAGCAGTTCTTC
TRBD2	TRBV28	-	TRBJ2-1	CASRGGAAWHEQFF	TGTGCCAGCCGCGGGGGGGCGGCCTGGCATGAGCAGTTCTTC
TRBD2	TRBV2	-	TRBJ2-7	CASSEPPSGPLEQYF	TGTGCCAGCAGTGAACCTCCTAGCGGCCCCCTCGAGCAGTACTTC
-	TRBV12-3/TRBV12-4	-	TRBJ2-2	CASRITGELFF	TGTGCCAGCAGAATAACCGGGGAGCTGTTTTTT